These 10 T cell receptor beta chains came from one sample sequenced in a study of CXCR3-negative and CXCR3-positive naive CD8 T cells. 5' RACE that incorporated UMI labels was used to prepare the TRB cDNA libraries. TCRdb reprocessed the 5' RACE reads and reports one entry per CDR3 protein, with no DNA. The table lists 9,100 or so distinct CDR3 sequences. The sample consisted of naive CXCR3- CD8+ T cells from blood. Subset indicated: CD45RO-CCR7+CD27+CD95- naive CD8+ T cells lacking CXCR3 (TNR3-). Receptors were obtained from a human donor in good health. Some clones in this sample may be carry-over from other donors' samples.

The CDR3 spells CASSTLPEVPTDTQYF. The V call is TRBV7-6, the J call TRBJ2-3; TCRdb returns TRBD2, unconfirmable since there is no DNA. The V gene's germline CDR1 is SGHVS and CDR2 FNYEAQ. CDR3 length equals 16 residues.

The chain has TRBV29-1 and TRBJ2-7; TCRdb's assignment of TRBD2 cannot be checked, as there is no DNA. Looked up from germline, CDR1 is SQVTM and CDR2 is ANQGSEA. The CDR3 consists of 13 residues. CDR3 region: CSVESGRTYEQYF.

This clonotype is deemed medium-sized by its frequency. The chain's CDR3 is CASSLSPWGTDTQYF. The rearrangement uses TRBV27 and TRBJ2-3. The CDR3 length is 15 residues. The germline gives CDR1 MNHEY, CDR2 SMNVEV (reference sequence).

In terms of frequency, this clonotype is medium-sized. The V and J genes are TRBV14 and TRBJ2-1; TCRdb outputs TRBD2, but without DNA this stays unchecked. Germline V lookup: CDR1 SGHDN, CDR2 FVKESK. The CDR3 spans 14 residues. CDR3 loop: CASSRRTSVNEQFF.

The genes are TRBV6-5 and TRBJ2-7. Germline loops: CDR1 MNHEY, CDR2 SVGAGI. This CDR3 has 15 amino acids. The CDR3 here is CASSYSGASSYEQYF.

This chain joins TRBV5-1 and TRBJ1-5; TCRdb picks TRBD1, but there is no DNA to check that call. From germline, CDR1 is SGHRS and CDR2 YFSETQ. The CDR3 is made up of 15 amino acids. CDR3 residues: CASSPGQNSNQPQHF.

The genes are TRBV5-6 and TRBJ2-7; checking the TCRdb D call of TRBD2 is not possible without DNA. This CDR3 is 13 amino acids long. In germline, CDR1 is SGHDT, CDR2 YYEEEE. The CDR3: CASSSGTSAAQYF.

This clonotype is called medium-sized (0.01 to 0.1%) based on its frequency. This chain connects TRBV6-5 to TRBJ1-6. The CDR3 consists of 15 residues. Germline loops: CDR1 MNHEY, CDR2 SVGAGI. The CDR3 here is CASHPVEGGYSPLHF.

According to its frequency, this clonotype is medium-sized (0.01 to 0.1%). This chain connects TRBV20-1 to TRBJ2-2; the TRBD1 assignment by TCRdb is unverifiable without DNA. Germline assignment: CDR1 DFQATT and CDR2 SNEGSKA (reference sequence). This CDR3 has 17 amino acids. The CDR3 sequence is CSARVTGGQGNTGELFF.

This clonotype is classed as medium-sized by frequency. The chain uses TRBV4-1 and TRBJ2-1. Looked up from germline, CDR1 is MGHRA and CDR2 is YSYEKL. This CDR3 has 17 residues. This chain's CDR3 is CASSRRHKESSYNEQFF.